This T cell receptor (beta chain) originates from a study of T cell clones after liver transplantation. Study-wide context: TCRbeta sequencing after a pre-transplant mixed lymphocyte reaction identified graft-donor-reactive clones, later tracked in post-transplant blood. Patients counted as tolerant after at least one year off all immunosuppression, enzymes not exceeding twice normal. Study-wide findings and caveats: In two subjects, few donor cells limited the measurable donor-reactive repertoire.

Assay used: immunoSEQ multiplex PCR; TCRdb lists only in-frame clones, some missing. The sample has tens of thousands of clones, roughly nine tenths seen once. Concerning this clone itself: No antigen is known for it.

The V gene lost 3 bases and the J gene lost 6 bases, with 13 bases spanning the gap. The CDR3 sequence is 13 residues long. The germline V gene has CDR1 SGHNT and CDR2 YYREEE (reference sequence). The sequencing used CD4+ T cells from blood, collected before liver transplant. This sequence originates from a human donor who received a liver transplant. This chain uses TRBV5-4 with TRBJ2-7; unclear D gene. The CDR3 loop is CASSWSLRAEQYF. CDR3 nucleotides: TGTGCCAGCAGCTGGAGTCTACGAGCCGAGCAGTACTTC.